The rows below give T cell receptor beta chains drawn from one sample of a study of blood T cell repertoires in COVID-19. Assay: immunoSEQ multiplex PCR; the TCRdb copy retains only in-frame clones and omits some. The data show 150,000 to 170,000 clones, with approximately 85% seen just once and 7.5% to 8.5% held by the top ten. Sample: peripheral blood. These receptors all stem from a woman aged 55-70 years with COVID-19, enrolled during active disease. Each CDR3 is given with its conserved first and last residue. D genes are given only for firm matches. The size of a clone is reported for some rows only, either as once, few or many, or as a class for expanded clones.

v_gene,j_gene,d_gene,abundance,CDR3nt,CDR3aa
TRBV2,TRBJ1-1,.,.,TGTGCCAGCAGGGCGGGACAAGCTTTCTTT,CASRAGQAFF
TRBV30,TRBJ1-2,.,.,TGTGCCTGGAGCGCCGTCGGGAAGTATGGCTACACCTTC,CAWSAVGKYGYTF
TRBV3-1/TRBV3-2,TRBJ1-2,.,once,TGTGCCAGCAGCCCTTACGCCTCTAGTTCGTATGGCTACACCTTC,CASSPYASSSYGYTF
TRBV9,TRBJ2-1,TRBD1,.,TGTGCCAGCAGCATATGGACAGGGAGCTCCTACAATGAGCAGTTCTTC,CASSIWTGSSYNEQFF
TRBV7-3,TRBJ2-7,.,few,TGTGCCAGCAGCTCAGGTGGGCTAAGCGAGCAGTACTTC,CASSSGGLSEQYF
TRBV11-1,TRBJ2-5,.,.,TGTGCCAGCAGCTTAGTTATATCGGCCTTACAGGAGACCCAGTACTTC,CASSLVISALQETQYF
TRBV7-3,TRBJ1-2,.,once,TGTGCCAGCAGCCCCTCCGGAGGCGCACAGTATGGCTACACCTTC,CASSPSGGAQYGYTF
TRBV9,TRBJ1-4,.,once,TGTGCCAGCAGCGTAATGCAGGATCCTGAAAAACTGTTTTTT,CASSVMQDPEKLFF
TRBV29-1,TRBJ1-2,TRBD1,.,TGCAGCGCCCTCGGGACAGTCGTAAACACCTTC,CSALGTVVNTF
TRBV12-5,TRBJ2-1,TRBD2,.,TGTGCTAGTGGTTTGGTACTTAGCGGGGAGATAAACAATGAGCAGTTCTTC,CASGLVLSGEINNEQFF
TRBV28,TRBJ1-1,TRBD1,.,TGTGCCAGCAGTTCCCCCAGGGGGGTGAACACTGAAGCTTTCTTT,CASSSPRGVNTEAFF
TRBV12-5,TRBJ2-1,TRBD2,.,TGTGCTAGTACCCGGGGGGGCCTTTATTTCTACAATGAGCAGTTCTTC,CASTRGGLYFYNEQFF
TRBV5-1,TRBJ1-5,TRBD1,.,TGCGCCAGCAGCCCAGGACAGGGGGATCAGCCCCAGCATTTT,CASSPGQGDQPQHF
TRBV19,TRBJ2-7,TRBD1,.,TGTGCCAGTAGTCCCGGACAGGGAGAGGGGCAGTACTTC,CASSPGQGEGQYF
TRBV19,TRBJ2-5,TRBD1,.,TGTGCCAGTAGGCCGACAGGGGTGGGAGAGACCCAGTACTTC,CASRPTGVGETQYF
TRBV6-5,TRBJ1-6,.,once,TGTGCCAGCAGGACGGGTAGCTCCTATAATTCACCCCTCCACTTT,CASRTGSSYNSPLHF
TRBV4-1,TRBJ1-6,.,.,TGCGCCAGCAGCCAAGGGCCACAGTTTTCACCCCTCCACTTT,CASSQGPQFSPLHF
TRBV5-1,TRBJ2-5,.,.,TGCGCCAGCAGCTCAGGGTTAGAGACCCAGTACTTC,CASSSGLETQYF
TRBV18,TRBJ1-1,.,.,TGTGCCAGCTCCTCGGTATCAATGAACACTGAAGCTTTCTTT,CASSSVSMNTEAFF
TRBV2,TRBJ1-3,.,few,TGTGCCAGCAGTGCCAGGCCCGTCTTCTCTGGAAACACCATATATTTT,CASSARPVFSGNTIYF
TRBV5-8,TRBJ1-1,TRBD1,few,TGTGCCAGCAGCTTGGTTGGCCAGGGGGCCCCTGAAGCTTTCTTT,CASSLVGQGAPEAFF
TRBV6-4,TRBJ2-1,.,.,TGTGCCAGCAGTGACCCTGGGCGTAGCTCCTACAATGAGCAGTTCTTC,CASSDPGRSSYNEQFF
TRBV5-1,TRBJ2-1,.,.,TGCGCCAGCAGCTTGGCCTGGGGAACTAGCTCCTACAATGAGCAGTTCTTC,CASSLAWGTSSYNEQFF
TRBV2,TRBJ2-3,TRBD1,.,TGTGCCAGCACTCGGGACAGGGGGGCAGATACGCAGTATTTT,CASTRDRGADTQYF
TRBV2,TRBJ1-5,.,.,TGTGCCAGCAGTTCGGGTGGGGGCTCCAATCAGCCCCAGCATTTT,CASSSGGGSNQPQHF
TRBV28,TRBJ2-5,.,once,TGTGCCAGCACCCCAGAGGTAGGAGAGACCCAGTACTTC,CASTPEVGETQYF
TRBV6-4,TRBJ2-1,TRBD2,.,TGTGCCAGCAGCCCCTTTAGCGGGAGGGCTTCTAAGGAGCAGTTCTTC,CASSPFSGRASKEQFF
TRBV3-1/TRBV3-2,TRBJ1-6,.,.,TGTGCCAGCAGCCAAGGGGTGCGGAATTCACCCCTCCACTTT,CASSQGVRNSPLHF
TRBV11-3,TRBJ2-1,.,.,TGTGCCAGCAGCTCCACTAGTGCCAATGAGCAGTTCTTC,CASSSTSANEQFF
TRBV7-3,TRBJ1-1,.,.,TGTGCCAGCAGGCCACAGGGCCCCGACACTGAAGCTTTCTTT,CASRPQGPDTEAFF
TRBV3-1/TRBV3-2,TRBJ1-1,TRBD1,.,TGTGCCAGCAGCCCCCTCCGGGACAGGGAGAACACTGAAGCTTTCTTT,CASSPLRDRENTEAFF
TRBV6-5,TRBJ1-1,.,.,TGTGCCAGCATACAGGGTGAAGCTTTCTTT,CASIQGEAFF
TRBV7-7,TRBJ2-3,.,.,TGTGCTAGCAGCTTAGGGACTTCCCGAGATACGCAGTATTTT,CASSLGTSRDTQYF
TRBV5-1,TRBJ2-3,.,.,TGCGCCAGCAGCTTGGAAACTAGCACAGATACGCAGTATTTT,CASSLETSTDTQYF
TRBV30,TRBJ1-4,.,.,TGTGCCTGGAGTGTAAGGGCCGGGAGACTGTTTTTT,CAWSVRAGRLFF
TRBV2,TRBJ1-4,TRBD1,.,TGTGCCAGCATTTCCGGGACAGGGATGGAAAAACTGTTTTTT,CASISGTGMEKLFF
TRBV11-2,TRBJ2-7,TRBD1,.,TGTGCCAGCAGCTTAGGTTATGGGGACAGAGCCTACGAGCAGTACTTC,CASSLGYGDRAYEQYF
TRBV7-3,TRBJ2-3,.,.,TGTGCCAGCAGCCCTACCACAGATACGCAGTATTTT,CASSPTTDTQYF
TRBV6-1,TRBJ2-7,.,few,TGTGCCAGCAGTGAAGTAAGGGGTTACGAGCAGTACTTC,CASSEVRGYEQYF
TRBV5-5,TRBJ1-4,.,.,TGTGCCAGCAGCTTGGTTCGTGCAACTAATGAAAAACTGTTTTTT,CASSLVRATNEKLFF
TRBV24-1,TRBJ2-2,.,.,TGTGCCACCAGGGACTTCGGGGAGCTGTTTTTT,CATRDFGELFF
TRBV5-1,TRBJ2-4,.,.,TGCGCCAGCAGAGACGGGATCCATAGGGACATTCAGTACTTC,CASRDGIHRDIQYF
TRBV19,TRBJ1-1,.,.,TGTGCCAGTAGTTGGGACACCAACACTGAAGCTTTCTTT,CASSWDTNTEAFF
TRBV9,TRBJ1-4,TRBD1,.,TGTGCCAGCAGCCCTCGACAGGGTGGTGAAAAACTGTTTTTT,CASSPRQGGEKLFF
TRBV3-1/TRBV3-2,TRBJ1-1,TRBD1,.,TGTGCCAGCAGCCAAAACAGGGGTAGTGGGGCTTTCTTT,CASSQNRGSGAFF